The 30 T cell receptor beta chains below all came from one sample that was sequenced in a study of Ad26.COV2.S vaccination and SARS-CoV-2 variants. Sequenced by immunoSEQ multiplex PCR; TCRdb stores in-frame clones only, minus some. Altogether about 420,000 clones are present, 85% to 90% being singletons, with the ten largest covering about 4%. Indicated treatment: 19 received Ad26.COV2.S at low or high dose, single or two shots; about 5 received placebo; per-sample allocation not given. The samples were gathered on day 63 after the first injection of vaccine or placebo. Specimen: peripheral blood, collected in a trial of Ad26.COV2.S vaccine versus placebo. The source is a person between 18 and 59 years old who received the Ad26.COV2.S COVID-19 vaccine or a placebo.

Written as DNA, the CDR3 is TGTGCCAGCAGTTTTACAGCCGGGGATAGTTACGAGCAGTACTTC. It codes for CASSFTAGDSYEQYF. V is TRBV27 and J is TRBJ2-7; possible D gene TRBD2, 5 bases. Germline-derived CDR1 and CDR2 are MNHEY and SMNVEV (reference sequence). With 3 bases removed from V and 4 bases from J, the gap between germline ends came to 16 bases. This CDR3 contains 15 residues.

The genes are TRBV18 and TRBJ1-2; no reliable D call. The CDR3 has 14 amino acids. Trimming removed 1 base at V and 8 bases at J, with 14 bases between. Looked up from germline, CDR1 is KGHSH and CDR2 is LQKENI. CDR3 in amino acids: CASSPQASEGGYTF. The CDR3 coding sequence is TGTGCCAGCTCACCACAGGCGTCAGAAGGCGGCTACACCTTC.

The chain carries TRBV27 and TRBJ2-7; 9 bases are shared with TRBD1. CDR3 size: 15 residues. Germline trimming cut 3 bases from V and 0 bases from J; bases unmatched to any gene: 3. CDR1 MNHEY and CDR2 SMNVEV come from the germline V gene (reference sequence). CDR3 nucleotides: TGTGCCAGCAGTTTTGGGGGACAGGGCTCCTACGAGCAGTACTTC. As protein: CASSFGGQGSYEQYF.

The chain recombines TRBV28 with TRBJ2-7; 7 nucleotides line up with TRBD1. Per germline, CDR1 MDHEN and CDR2 SYDVKM. V lost 3 bases to trimming and J lost 5 bases; unmatched junction nucleotides: 7. This CDR3 is 14 amino acids long. The chain's CDR3 is CASSLDRGRDEQYF. CDR3 bases: TGTGCCAGCAGTTTGGATAGGGGGCGCGACGAGCAGTACTTC.

This sequence joins TRBV11-2 and TRBJ2-5; D is undetermined. V lost 7 bases and J lost 5, with 20 bases in between. Per germline, CDR1 SGHAT and CDR2 FQNNGV. The CDR3 covers 15 residues. The CDR3 spells CASKNGAVGSETQYF. The CDR3 nucleotides read TGTGCCAGCAAGAACGGCGCAGTAGGATCGGAGACCCAGTACTTC.

This clone has just a few counts. The chain links TRBV14 to TRBJ1-5; D gene uncertain. V lost 5 bases and J 0 bases, leaving 5 bases between the germline ends. There are 13 residues in the CDR3. In germline, CDR1 is SGHDN, CDR2 FVKESK. Written as DNA, the CDR3 is TGTGCCAGCAGCTTGGATAGCAATCAGCCCCAGCATTTT. Translation gives CASSLDSNQPQHF.

The CDR3 loop reads CASSEIVRVRGETQYF. The DNA of the CDR3 is TGTGCCAGCAGTGAAATAGTACGGGTGAGGGGTGAGACCCAGTACTTC. The genes are TRBV6-1 and TRBJ2-5, with D perhaps assigned TRBD1 or TRBD2 (5 bases each). Looked up from germline, CDR1 is MNHNS and CDR2 is SASEGT. Trimming took off 2 bases at V and 5 bases at J, with 18 bases between the two ends. The CDR3 runs 16 residues.

This clone was picked up a small number of times. V and J are TRBV19 and TRBJ1-1, with 8 bases that match TRBD1. Germline CDR1 is LNHDA and CDR2 is SQIVND (reference sequence). The CDR3 has 13 amino acids. The V segment lost 5 bases and the J segment 7 bases; nucleotides outside the gene matches: 6. The CDR3 bases are TGTGCCAGTAGTCTGGACAGGGCGGTTGAAGCTTTCTTT. Translating it yields CASSLDRAVEAFF. Combining the CDR3 with reference TRBV19 and TRBJ1-1 gives the whole variable domain DGGITQSPKYLFRKEGQNVTLSCEQNLNHDAMYWYRQDPGQGLRLIYYSQIVNDFQKGDIAEGYSVSREKKESFPLTVTSAQKNPTAFYLCASSLDRAVEAFFGQGTRLTVV.

The rearrangement uses TRBV11-2 and TRBJ2-1; D is undetermined. Germline V lookup: CDR1 SGHAT, CDR2 FQNNGV. This CDR3 spans 13 amino acids. The ends were cut back, 0 bases at V and 7 bases at J, with 7 bases in the middle. CDR3: CASSLDRLNEQFF. The CDR3 DNA follows: TGTGCCAGCAGCTTAGACAGGTTGAATGAGCAGTTCTTC. Filled out from reference TRBV11-2 and TRBJ2-1, the complete variable domain reads EAGVAQSPRYKIIEKRQSVAFWCNPISGHATLYWYQQILGQGPKLLIQFQNNGVVDDSQLPKDRFSAERLKGVDSTLKIQPAKLEDSAVYLCASSLDRLNEQFFGPGTRLTVL.

The V call is TRBV18, the J call TRBJ1-2; D unclear. The length of the CDR3 is 17 residues. CDR1 and CDR2 (germline): KGHSH, LQKENI. Trimming cost V 3 bases and J 0 bases, with 17 bases left between them. CDR3 amino acids: CASSPDIRPSSNYGYTF. The CDR3 region has the DNA TGTGCCAGCTCACCCGACATCCGGCCCAGTTCTAACTATGGCTACACCTTC.

This clone was counted between two and nine times. The genes are TRBV19 and TRBJ1-1; TRBD1 aligns across 7 bases. Germline V gives CDR1 LNHDA, CDR2 SQIVND (reference sequence). The CDR3 is 14 amino acids. V gave up 7 bases and J gave up 7 bases; unmatched junction bases: 12. The CDR3 reads CASTIDRVGGEAFF. The CDR3 bases are TGTGCCAGTACCATTGACAGGGTTGGGGGTGAAGCTTTCTTT.

This clone was counted only a few times. The chain combines TRBV5-1 with TRBJ2-7; D possibly corresponds to TRBD2 (6 bases). CDR3 length: 13 residues. The V gene's germline CDR1 is SGHRS and CDR2 YFSETQ. Deletions cut 5 bases from V and 3 bases from J, with 12 bases between. The CDR3 DNA follows: TGCGCCAGCAGGGCGGGACGGAACTACGAGCAGTACTTC. Its protein product is CASRAGRNYEQYF.

The chain carries TRBV3-1 (or the pseudogene TRBV3-2) and TRBJ2-7; 9 nucleotides match TRBD1. After removal of 0 bases from V and 5 bases from J, the junction contained 11 bases not matched to a gene. The germline CDR1 and CDR2 sequences are LGHDT and YNNKEL (reference sequence). The CDR3 has 17 amino acids. The CDR3 is CASSQDVGTDRGHEQYF. The CDR3 nucleotides read TGTGCCAGCAGCCAAGATGTGGGGACGGACAGGGGACACGAGCAGTACTTC.

The chain joins TRBV6-5 to TRBJ1-6; possible D gene TRBD1, 5 bases. In germline, CDR1 is MNHEY, CDR2 SVGAGI. This CDR3 spans 13 amino acids. Trimming took 6 bases from V and 8 from J, leaving 11 bases between them. The DNA of the CDR3 is TGTGCCAGCAGGGGGGGGGTGGATTCACCCCTCCACTTT. Its protein product is CASRGGVDSPLHF.

J is TRBJ2-3 and V is TRBV27; D remains ambiguous. The CDR3 length is 12 residues. Germline V gene sequence: CDR1 MNHEY, CDR2 SMNVEV (reference sequence). Trimming shortened V by 3 bases and J by 6 bases, and 7 bases separated the two germline ends. The CDR3 DNA reads as TGTGCCAGCAGTTTTGGAGCGGATACGCAGTATTTT. Translated, it gives CASSFGADTQYF.

The chain uses TRBV25-1 and TRBJ2-3; D is ambiguous. The ends were cut back, 2 bases at V and 3 bases at J, with 6 bases in the middle. The germline CDR1 and CDR2 sequences are MGHDK and SYGVNS. The CDR3 spans 13 residues. The CDR3 here is CASSELGTDTQYF. DNA of the CDR3: TGTGCCAGCAGTGAACTGGGGACAGATACGCAGTATTTT. Looking up the rest from reference TRBV25-1 and TRBJ2-3 gives the full variable domain: EADIYQTPRYLVIGTGKKITLECSQTMGHDKMYWYQQDPGMELHLIHYSYGVNSTEKGDLSSESTVSRIRTEHFPLTLESARPSHTSQYLCASSELGTDTQYFGPGTRLTVL.

This clone came up once. A junction end diverges from the germline sequence, so it may reflect a read error. The chain has TRBV7-7 and TRBJ2-2, with D perhaps assigned TRBD1 or TRBD2 (5 bases each). The length of the CDR3 is 17 residues. Germline assignment: CDR1 SSHAT and CDR2 FNYEAQ (reference sequence). Here the CDR3 reads CASSRRARAGGTGELFF. In DNA form, the CDR3 reads TGTGCTAGCAGCCGGCGGGCCAGGGCAGGAGGCACCGGGGAGCTGTTTTTT.

This sequence joins TRBV5-1 and TRBJ1-4, with D maybe TRBD1 (5 bases). The V gene lost 4 bases and the J gene lost 8 bases, with 21 bases spanning the gap. CDR1 is SGHRS and CDR2 is YFSETQ in the germline V gene. This CDR3 is built from 16 residues. The CDR3 protein is CASSPHRDGSAEKLFF. The CDR3 DNA reads TGCGCCAGCAGCCCCCATCGGGACGGCTCGGCCGAAAAACTGTTTTTT. Full variable domain (outside the CDR3, taken from reference TRBV5-1 and TRBJ1-4): KAGVTQTPRYLIKTRGQQVTLSCSPISGHRSVSWYQQTPGQGLQFLFEYFSETQRNKGNFPGRFSGRQFSNSRSEMNVSTLELGDSALYLCASSPHRDGSAEKLFFGSGTQLSVL.

This chain connects TRBV29-1 to TRBJ2-3; 11 nucleotides agree with TRBD2. The CDR3 has 15 amino acids. Trimming took 5 bases from V and 1 from J; bases not matched to a gene: 5. CDR1 and CDR2 (germline): SQVTM, ANQGSEA. CDR3 in DNA: TGCAGCGTTCATTTAGCGGGGGGGCGCACAGATACGCAGTATTTT. Translated, it gives CSVHLAGGRTDTQYF.

This chain links TRBV11-2 with TRBJ2-1, with 9 bases fitting TRBD1. V shed 5 bases, J shed 4 bases, and the junction held 9 bases outside the gene matches. Germline CDR1 SGHAT, CDR2 FQNNGV. The CDR3 is made up of 16 amino acids. The CDR3 sequence is CASSPYRDRDYNEQFF. CDR3 DNA: TGTGCCAGCAGCCCATACCGGGACAGGGATTACAATGAGCAGTTCTTC.

The chain links TRBV2 to TRBJ2-1; 12 bases are shared with TRBD2. The V segment lost 4 bases and the J segment 7 bases; nucleotides outside the gene matches: 2. Germline V CDR1 and CDR2: SNHLY, FYNNEI. The CDR3 is 14 amino acids. In DNA form, the CDR3 reads TGTGCCAGCAGTGCCACTAGCGGGGGGAATGAGCAGTTCTTC. Protein: CASSATSGGNEQFF.

This rearrangement joins TRBV28 to TRBJ2-7; 8 nucleotides align to TRBD1. Germline assignment: CDR1 MDHEN and CDR2 SYDVKM. The CDR3 is made up of 13 amino acids. V trimming: 7 bases; J trimming: 2 bases; junction bases outside the gene matches: 4. In nucleotides, the CDR3 is TGTGCCAGCAACGGACAGGGCCCCTACGAGCAGTACTTC. Encoded protein: CASNGQGPYEQYF.

The genes are TRBV4-1 and TRBJ2-7; D possibly corresponds to TRBD1 (6 bases). CDR3 length equals 15 residues. Germline CDR1 MGHRA, CDR2 YSYEKL. The ends were cut back, 0 bases at V and 2 bases at J, with 11 bases in the middle. As DNA, the CDR3 is TGCGCCAGCAGCCAAGATTCGACAGGAACCTACGAGCAGTACTTC. Encoded protein: CASSQDSTGTYEQYF.

This clone has just one count. The V and J genes are TRBV6-5 and TRBJ2-1; D ambiguous. V was cut by 8 bases and J by 9 bases, with 20 bases left in between. The CDR3 is made up of 14 amino acids. The germline V gene encodes CDR1 MNHEY and CDR2 SVGAGI. This chain's CDR3 is CASCRTGPQSEQFF. DNA for the CDR3: TGTGCCAGCTGCCGTACGGGTCCTCAAAGTGAGCAGTTCTTC.

V gene TRBV5-8 combines with J gene TRBJ2-1, with 16 bases lining up with TRBD2. The CDR3 has 16 residues. From germline, CDR1 is SGHTS and CDR2 YDEGEE. V shed 4 bases and J 8 bases; nucleotides not matched to a gene: 6. CDR3 bases: TGTGCCAGCAGCGAGGGACTAGCGGGGGGGAGGGATGAGCAGTTCTTC. It translates to CASSEGLAGGRDEQFF.

V gene TRBV7-8 combines with J gene TRBJ2-7, with TRBD1 matching over 11 bases. Germline trimming cut 5 bases from V and 4 bases from J; bases unmatched to any gene: 7. This CDR3 has 15 amino acids. Germline-derived CDR1 and CDR2 are SGHVS and FQNEAQ. The CDR3 reads CASSPRTGGRYEQYF. The CDR3 nucleotides read TGTGCCAGCAGCCCCCGGACAGGGGGCAGGTACGAGCAGTACTTC. Full variable domain (missing parts from reference TRBV7-8 and TRBJ2-7): GAGVSQSPRYKVAKRGQDVALRCDPISGHVSLFWYQQALGQGPEFLTYFQNEAQLDKSGLPSDRFFAERPEGSVSTLKIQRTQQEDSAVYLCASSPRTGGRYEQYFGPGTRLTVT.

There are a few counts of this clone. The chain has TRBV5-1 and TRBJ1-2, with no clear D. There are 15 residues in the CDR3. Germline V gives CDR1 SGHRS, CDR2 YFSETQ. V dropped 0 bases and J dropped 2 bases, with 11 bases sitting between them. The CDR3 DNA follows: TGCGCCAGCAGCTTGGACCCCCCCCGGAACTATGGCTACACCTTC. Encoded protein: CASSLDPPRNYGYTF.

The chain carries TRBV6-2 or TRBV6-3 and TRBJ2-3; TRBD2 matches at 7 bases. The CDR3 runs to 21 residues. In germline, CDR1 is MNHEY, CDR2 SVGEGT. J was trimmed by 2 bases and V by 0 bases; bases with no gene match: 20. The CDR3 spells CASSYSFQVKRGGYYTDTQYF. The CDR3, as DNA: TGTGCCAGCAGTTACTCCTTTCAGGTCAAGCGGGGCGGCTATTACACAGATACGCAGTATTTT.

V gene TRBV11-2 combines with J gene TRBJ1-2; 10 bases are a match to TRBD1. The CDR3 extends over 17 amino acids. Germline V gene data show CDR1 as SGHAT and CDR2 as FQNNGV. Trimming removed 5 bases from V and 5 bases from J; junction bases left unmatched: 14. In DNA, the CDR3 is TGTGCCAGCAGCGGAACCGGGACAGGGGAACTCGGGTATGGCTACACCTTC. It specifies CASSGTGTGELGYGYTF. Drawing the rest from reference TRBV11-2 and TRBJ1-2, the complete variable domain is EAGVAQSPRYKIIEKRQSVAFWCNPISGHATLYWYQQILGQGPKLLIQFQNNGVVDDSQLPKDRFSAERLKGVDSTLKIQPAKLEDSAVYLCASSGTGTGELGYGYTFGSGTRLTVV.

This chain uses TRBV24-1 with TRBJ2-1; D unclear. This CDR3 region has 13 residues. The V end lost 11 bases, the J end lost 5 bases, and 15 bases lay between the germline ends. Looked up from germline, CDR1 is KGHDR and CDR2 is SFDVKD. CDR3 nucleotides: TGTGCCATCACCTCGAGGAACAACAATGAGCAGTTCTTC. Translation gives CAITSRNNNEQFF.